A single sample is the source of the 27 T cell receptor beta chains below, sequenced in a study of cytomegalovirus exposure and HLA in healthy donors. The PCR contained 60 Vbeta and 13 Jbeta primers. Here immunoSEQ multiplex PCR was the method, and the copy in TCRdb shows in-frame clones only, minus some. The sample comprises approximately 68,000 clones, around 74% of which are singletons, and around 7.4% rests with the top ten. Sequencing was performed on PBMCs. These TCRs come from a woman under 40 in good health and CMV-seropositive.

The rearrangement joins TRBV6-5 to TRBJ2-5; 12 bases are a match to TRBD1. Trimming at V came to 0 bases and at J to 5 bases, leaving 4 bases not matched to a gene. There are 16 residues in the CDR3. Germline V gene sequence: CDR1 MNHEY, CDR2 SVGAGI. CDR3 nucleotide sequence: TGTGCCAGCAGTTACTCGGGGACAGGGGGCGCGGAGACCCAGTACTTC. This gives the protein CASSYSGTGGAETQYF.

The chain is built from TRBV7-2 and TRBJ2-2; TRBD1 aligns across 9 bases. This CDR3 has 16 amino acids. Germline V gene sequence: CDR1 SGHTA, CDR2 FQGNSA. V was pared by 1 base and J by 2 bases, with 2 bases of the junction left unmatched. The CDR3 region has the DNA TGTGCCAGCAGCTTAGACAGGGGGCTAAACACCGGGGAGCTGTTTTTT. Its translation is CASSLDRGLNTGELFF.

The chain carries TRBV9 and TRBJ2-7; 9 bases match TRBD2. The CDR3 spans 14 residues. Germline V gene lookup returns CDR1 SGDLS and CDR2 YYNGEE. Trimming removed 4 bases from V and 5 bases from J; junction bases left unmatched: 7. The CDR3: CASSLSGRLDEQYF. The CDR3 DNA reads as TGTGCCAGCAGCTTAAGCGGGAGGTTGGACGAGCAGTACTTC.

The chain has TRBV27 and TRBJ1-1, with D possibly TRBD1 on 6 matching bases. This CDR3 has 16 residues. CDR1 and CDR2 from the germline V gene are MNHEY and SMNVEV (reference sequence). The V gene lost 8 bases and the J gene lost 3 bases, with 22 bases spanning the gap. The CDR3 region has the DNA TGTGCCAGCCGCCGCCCGTTAGGGGGTTCGGACACTGAAGCTTTCTTT. Protein sequence: CASRRPLGGSDTEAFF.

This chain joins TRBV9 and TRBJ2-1; D gene ambiguous. This CDR3 is built from 14 residues. Germline assignment: CDR1 SGDLS and CDR2 YYNGEE. V was trimmed by 0 bases and J by 3 bases, leaving 7 bases between them. CDR3 DNA sequence: TGTGCCAGCAGCGTAGGGTCGGGCTACAATGAGCAGTTCTTC. It specifies CASSVGSGYNEQFF.

This clone was found once. The chain combines TRBV9 with TRBJ2-3, with 12 bases identical to TRBD2. Germline CDR1 SGDLS, CDR2 YYNGEE. The CDR3 covers 16 residues. The J segment lost 1 base and the V segment lost 4 bases, leaving 4 bases of the junction unmatched. DNA for the CDR3: TGTGCCAGCAGCTTTCTAGCGGGAGGGCGCACAGATACGCAGTATTTT. It specifies CASSFLAGGRTDTQYF.

The chain recombines TRBV7-9 with TRBJ2-7; a weak D match, TRBD2 (5 bases). The CDR3 length is 14 residues. V lost 5 bases and J lost 7, with 18 bases in between. Germline-derived CDR1 and CDR2 are SEHNR and FQNEAQ (reference sequence). DNA for the CDR3: TGTGCCAGCAGCCCAGACATCACCCCGGGGGAGCAGTACTTC. It codes for CASSPDITPGEQYF.

J is TRBJ2-2 and V is TRBV7-3; D gene uncertain. The CDR3 is 15 residues long. Per the germline V gene, CDR1 is SGHTA and CDR2 is FQGTGA. Trimming left V 5 bases short and J 3 bases short, with 13 bases between. Written as DNA, the CDR3 is TGTGCCAGCAGCCCGGCAAGGCAGGACACCGGGGAGCTGTTTTTT. Its translation: CASSPARQDTGELFF. The entire variable domain, with the rest obtained from reference TRBV7-3 and TRBJ2-2, is as follows: GAGVSQTPSNKVTEKGKYVELRCDPISGHTALYWYRQSLGQGPEFLIYFQGTGAADDSGLPNDRFFAVRPEGSVSTLKIQRTERGDSAVYLCASSPARQDTGELFFGEGSRLTVL.

The V and J genes are TRBV7-8 and TRBJ2-6, with D possibly being TRBD2 (7 bases). V shed 4 bases and J shed 0 bases, with 22 bases lying between them. Germline values: CDR1 SGHVS, CDR2 FQNEAQ. This CDR3 has 20 amino acids. The DNA for the CDR3 is TGTGCCAGCAGCTCAGAGAGGGGGAGGGCAACCCTCTCTGGGGCCAACGTCCTGACTTTC. Residues: CASSSERGRATLSGANVLTF. Filled out from reference TRBV7-8 and TRBJ2-6, the complete variable domain reads GAGVSQSPRYKVAKRGQDVALRCDPISGHVSLFWYQQALGQGPEFLTYFQNEAQLDKSGLPSDRFFAERPEGSVSTLKIQRTQQEDSAVYLCASSSERGRATLSGANVLTFGAGSRLTVL.

The CDR3 loop reads CASTLPRDYPQETQYF. The CDR3 nucleotides are TGTGCCAGCACCCTACCCCGGGACTATCCGCAAGAGACCCAGTACTTC. V gene TRBV2 combines with J gene TRBJ2-5, with 7 bases that match TRBD2. Losses at the gene ends were 7 bases for V and 2 bases for J; bases not matched to a gene: 13. The CDR3 length is 16 residues. From germline, CDR1 is SNHLY and CDR2 FYNNEI.

This chain connects TRBV7-9 to TRBJ2-3; D unresolved. This CDR3 is 12 amino acids long. Trimming shortened V by 4 bases and J by 4 bases, and 6 bases separated the two germline ends. The germline V gene encodes CDR1 SEHNR and CDR2 FQNEAQ (reference sequence). The CDR3 DNA is TGTGCCAGCAGCTGGAGTGCAGATACGCAGTATTTT. This codes for CASSWSADTQYF.

J is TRBJ1-2 and V is TRBV5-6; D is perhaps TRBD1 (6 bases). CDR1 is SGHDT, CDR2 YYEEEE, per germline. The V end was cut by 6 bases, the J end by 1 base, with 13 bases between. This CDR3 region has 14 residues. CDR3 residues: CASTYGGGNYGYTF. CDR3 sequence (DNA): TGTGCCAGCACCTATGGGGGCGGTAACTATGGCTACACCTTC.

The chain recombines TRBV25-1 with TRBJ2-5, with 7 bases aligning to TRBD2. Gene TRBJ2-7 matches the end of the DNA better, so the J call may be wrong. The CDR3 extends over 16 amino acids. CDR1 MGHDK and CDR2 SYGVNS come from the germline V gene. The CDR3, as DNA: TGTGCCAGCAGTGAATCGTGGGGGGGAAACTCCTACGAGCAGTACTTC. Its translation is CASSESWGGNSYEQYF.

V is TRBV2 and J is TRBJ2-7; the match to TRBD1 covers 9 bases. Looked up from germline, CDR1 is SNHLY and CDR2 is FYNNEI. The CDR3 is 14 residues long. V lost 4 bases to trimming and J lost 6 bases; unmatched junction nucleotides: 7. In DNA form, the CDR3 reads TGTGCCAGCAGTGCCCTGAGACAGGGGGGCGAGCAGTACTTC. It yields the protein CASSALRQGGEQYF.

Concerning this clone itself: As the CDR3 is not closed by the conserved phenylalanine or tryptophan, this likely results from a read error. The genes are TRBV5-1 and TRBJ1-1; D is perhaps TRBD1 (5 bases). The length of the CDR3 is 14 residues. The germline V and J ends were trimmed by 0 bases and 6 bases, with 12 bases remaining between them. Germline CDR1 is SGHRS and CDR2 is YFSETQ. CDR3 coding DNA: TGCGCCAGCAGCTTGGCCGGCAGGGCCGCTGAAGCTTTCGTT. It yields the protein CASSLAGRAAEAFV.

V is TRBV28 and J is TRBJ1-1, with TRBD1 matching over 8 bases. The CDR3 is made up of 14 amino acids. With 4 bases clipped from V and 4 bases from J, the junction kept 5 bases outside the gene matches. The germline V gene has CDR1 MDHEN and CDR2 SYDVKM. CDR3 nucleotides: TGTGCCAGCAGTTCTCAACAGGGGGGCACTGAAGCTTTCTTT. Protein product: CASSSQQGGTEAFF.

The rearrangement joins TRBV4-3 to TRBJ2-1; perhaps TRBD1 as D (6 bases). Between the trimmed V and J ends, which lost 4 bases and 1 base, there was a span of 29 bases. This CDR3 has 21 amino acids. Germline loops: CDR1 LGHNA, CDR2 YSLEER. CDR3 protein: CASSPYPRGNALDRSYNEQFF. CDR3 DNA sequence: TGCGCCAGCAGCCCTTACCCCCGGGGTAACGCGTTGGACAGATCCTACAATGAGCAGTTCTTC.

DNA of the CDR3: TGTGCCAGCAGTTCAAGGGGACTAGCAGTAGATACGCAGTATTTT. Encoded protein: CASSSRGLAVDTQYF. The chain employs TRBV6-1 and TRBJ2-3; 9 bases agree with TRBD2. V was pared by 5 bases and J by 5 bases, with 8 bases of the junction left unmatched. The germline gives CDR1 MNHNS, CDR2 SASEGT. The CDR3 totals 15 residues.

A single count supports this clone. The J gene is TRBJ1-1, the V gene TRBV30; D call uncertain. From germline, CDR1 is GTSNPN and CDR2 SVGIG (reference sequence). With 0 bases removed from V and 7 bases from J, the gap between germline ends came to 9 bases. This CDR3 spans 12 amino acids. This CDR3 is CAWSVWELEAFF. For the CDR3, the DNA is TGTGCCTGGAGTGTATGGGAGCTTGAAGCTTTCTTT. Based on the CDR3 plus reference TRBV30 and TRBJ1-1, the full variable domain is SQTIHQWPATLVQPVGSPLSLECTVEGTSNPNLYWYRQAAGRGLQLLFYSVGIGQISSEVPQNLSASRPQDRQFILSSKKLLLSDSGFYLCAWSVWELEAFFGQGTRLTVV.

This rearrangement joins TRBV15 to TRBJ2-7; D uncertain. The CDR3 covers 13 residues. Germline values: CDR1 LNHNV, CDR2 YYDKDF (reference sequence). Trimming took 1 base from V and 3 from J, leaving 7 bases between them. The CDR3 nucleotides read TGTGCCACCAGCAGAGGAGGTCTCTACGAGCAGTACTTC. Residues: CATSRGGLYEQYF.

The rearrangement uses TRBV10-1 and TRBJ2-1; 10 nucleotides agree with TRBD2. CDR3 length: 16 residues. J lost 5 bases, V lost 0 bases, and 4 bases had no gene match. Germline lookup yields CDR1 WNHNN and CDR2 SYGVQD (reference sequence). The CDR3 nucleotides read TGCGCCAGCAGTGAGTCCCTAGCGGGAGTGAACAATGAGCAGTTCTTC. Translation gives CASSESLAGVNNEQFF.

As to this clone: Other DNA sequences in the sample encode the same CDR3. The rearrangement uses TRBV2 and TRBJ2-2; 8 bases map to TRBD1. The CDR3 has 14 amino acids. J lost 7 bases, V lost 4 bases, and 5 bases had no gene match. Germline V gene sequence: CDR1 SNHLY, CDR2 FYNNEI. CDR3 amino acids: CASSVGQGYGELFF. In DNA form, the CDR3 reads TGTGCCAGCAGTGTCGGACAGGGTTACGGGGAGCTGTTTTTT.

Points on this clone: Here the CDR3 omits its conserved ending phenylalanine or tryptophan, so a read error is the likely source. The V gene is TRBV25-1, the J gene TRBJ2-7, with 11 bases matching TRBD2. The CDR3 runs to 13 residues. Germline-derived CDR1 and CDR2 are MGHDK and SYGVNS. The V segment lost 6 bases and the J segment 5 bases; nucleotides outside the gene matches: 3. The CDR3 bases are TGTGCCAGCAGCCTAGCGGGAGGCCACGAGCAGTACCTC. Protein product: CASSLAGGHEQYL.

This sequence joins TRBV13 and TRBJ2-3; 7 nucleotides agree with TRBD1. Germline V gene lookup returns CDR1 PRHDT and CDR2 FYEKMQ (reference sequence). V gave up 5 bases and J gave up 1 base; unmatched junction bases: 3. The CDR3 length is 14 residues. The CDR3 bases are TGTGCCAGCAGCAGAGGGACAGGCACAGATACGCAGTATTTT. It is translated as CASSRGTGTDTQYF.

The chain is built from TRBV13 and TRBJ2-7; 14 bases are a match to TRBD2. J lost 4 bases, V lost 2 bases, and 4 bases had no gene match. The CDR3 runs to 16 residues. Germline V lookup: CDR1 PRHDT, CDR2 FYEKMQ (reference sequence). DNA for the CDR3: TGTGCCAGCAGCTTAAGGACTAGCGGGAGGATTTACGAGCAGTACTTC. It translates to CASSLRTSGRIYEQYF.

This chain uses TRBV30 with TRBJ2-3, with 7 nucleotides matching TRBD1. Trimming removed 0 bases from V and 2 bases from J; junction bases left unmatched: 2. The CDR3 contains 14 residues. CDR1 and CDR2 from the germline V gene are GTSNPN and SVGIG (reference sequence). The CDR3, as DNA: TGTGCCTGGAGTGTCGGGACAGTCACAGATACGCAGTATTTT. Residues: CAWSVGTVTDTQYF.

This clone has more than one count but fewer than ten. This chain uses TRBV27 with TRBJ2-5, with no clear D. Germline V gene data show CDR1 as MNHEY and CDR2 as SMNVEV (reference sequence). The CDR3 contains 17 residues. V was cut by 9 bases and J by 5 bases, with 28 bases left in between. Here the CDR3 DNA reads TGTGCCAGGAGCTACCGCCTCTGCTATTGTCCCGGGGAGACCCAGTACTTC. As protein: CARSYRLCYCPGETQYF.